Following are 30 T cell receptor beta chains from one sample sequenced in a study of OX40 agonist ivuxolimab in advanced cancers. Method: immunoSEQ multiplex PCR; TCRdb's copy keeps in-frame clones and lacks some. This table holds around 80,000 clones, 70% to 85% found once. The sample in question was CD4+ or CD8+ T cells sorted from blood, obtained in a trial of the OX40 agonist ivuxolimab. The receptors shown here come from an adult with an advanced solid tumor such as melanoma, head and neck, liver or kidney cancer.

V gene TRBV9 combines with J gene TRBJ2-1, with 7 bases aligning to TRBD1. The CDR3 length is 14 residues. With V trimmed by 4 bases and J by 3 bases, 4 bases remained unmatched. CDR1 and CDR2 (germline): SGDLS, YYNGEE. This CDR3 is CASSPRDSYNEQFF. CDR3 nucleotides: TGTGCCAGCAGCCCCCGGGACAGCTACAATGAGCAGTTCTTC. Variable domain in full (rest from reference TRBV9 and TRBJ2-1): DSGVTQTPKHLITATGQRVTLRCSPRSGDLSVYWYQQSLDQGLQFLIQYYNGEERAKGNILERFSAQQFPDLHSELNLSSLELGDSALYFCASSPRDSYNEQFFGPGTRLTVL.

The gene calls are TRBV29-1 and TRBJ2-7; TRBD2 matches at 7 bases. Germline CDR1 is SQVTM and CDR2 is ANQGSEA. The V segment lost 5 bases and the J segment 3 bases; nucleotides outside the gene matches: 4. The CDR3 has 12 residues. As DNA, the CDR3 is TGCAGCGTTCGGGGGGTCAGCTACGAGCAGTACTTC. This encodes CSVRGVSYEQYF.

The chain recombines TRBV18 with TRBJ1-5, with D uncertain. Trimming removed 5 bases from V and 0 bases from J, with 17 bases in between. This CDR3 spans 17 amino acids. Per germline, CDR1 KGHSH and CDR2 LQKENI. The CDR3, as DNA: TGTGCCAGCTCATCCGACATAGATCAAAATAGCAATCAGCCCCAGCATTTT. It is translated as CASSSDIDQNSNQPQHF. The entire variable domain, with the rest obtained from reference TRBV18 and TRBJ1-5, is as follows: NAGVMQNPRHLVRRRGQEARLRCSPMKGHSHVYWYRQLPEEGLKFMVYLQKENIIDESGMPKERFSAEFPKEGPSILRIQQVVRGDSAAYFCASSSDIDQNSNQPQHFGDGTRLSIL.

The chain joins TRBV5-4 to TRBJ1-1, with no clear D. The germline CDR1 and CDR2 sequences are SGHNT and YYREEE (reference sequence). This CDR3 is 12 amino acids long. V lost 3 bases to trimming and J lost 7 bases, with 10 bases between them. CDR3 bases: TGTGCCAGCAGCTCACCCTTGGGTGAAGCTTTCTTT. It yields the protein CASSSPLGEAFF.

This chain links TRBV28 with TRBJ1-1, with TRBD1 identical over 7 bases. CDR1 and CDR2 from the germline V gene are MDHEN and SYDVKM. The CDR3 sequence is 15 residues long. V shed 9 bases and J 5 bases; nucleotides not matched to a gene: 15. The CDR3 reads CASTASEGAGTEAFF. The CDR3 DNA reads TGTGCCAGTACCGCTTCTGAGGGGGCAGGGACTGAAGCTTTCTTT.

The V call is TRBV10-2, the J call TRBJ1-3; D is undetermined. V was trimmed by 6 bases and J by 6 bases, leaving 12 bases between them. Germline V gene data show CDR1 as WSHSY and CDR2 as SAAADI. CDR3 length: 13 residues. The CDR3 DNA follows: TGCGCCAGCAGCTTAAGGGAAGAAAACACCATATATTTT. Its translation: CASSLREENTIYF.

The gene calls are TRBV4-1 and TRBJ1-1; D gene unclear. CDR3 length: 15 amino acids. V lost 1 base and J 1 base, leaving 10 bases between the germline ends. Germline V gives CDR1 MGHRA, CDR2 YSYEKL. CDR3 coding DNA: TGCGCCAGCAGCCAAGGGCCCCGGGGGAACACTGAAGCTTTCTTT. Its translation: CASSQGPRGNTEAFF.

The CDR3 nucleotides read TGTGCCAGTAGTATAGTGATCGCGGGGGGACCTGAAAAACTGTTTTTT. Translated, it gives CASSIVIAGGPEKLFF. This chain joins TRBV19 and TRBJ1-4; a possible D gene is TRBD1 (5 bases). Trimming took 1 base from V and 7 from J, leaving 16 bases between them. The CDR3 runs to 16 residues. Germline V gene sequence: CDR1 LNHDA, CDR2 SQIVND (reference sequence).

This chain joins TRBV19 and TRBJ2-2; TRBD2 aligns across 7 bases. The CDR3 length is 14 residues. Germline values: CDR1 LNHDA, CDR2 SQIVND (reference sequence). The V segment lost 7 bases and the J segment 7 bases; nucleotides outside the gene matches: 9. The DNA of the CDR3 is TGTGCCAGTAATCCGGGAGGTAGAAGCGGGGAGCTGTTTTTT. Residues: CASNPGGRSGELFF.

This clone was recorded once. V gene TRBV28 combines with J gene TRBJ1-2; D is unresolved. The CDR3 totals 11 residues. Germline loops: CDR1 MDHEN, CDR2 SYDVKM. The V and J ends lost 7 bases and 1 base respectively, with 4 bases between them. CDR3 DNA sequence: TGTGCCAGCACCAGTAACTATGGCTACACCTTC. Protein product: CASTSNYGYTF.

Turning to this clone: Different DNA sequences within this sample yield the same CDR3. V and J are TRBV6-1 and TRBJ1-3; D not resolved. With 5 bases removed from V and 7 bases from J, the gap between germline ends came to 9 bases. The CDR3 is made up of 12 amino acids. Germline lookup yields CDR1 MNHNS and CDR2 SASEGT. CDR3 sequence (DNA): TGTGCCAGCAGTCCGCCCCGGAACACCATATATTTT. Its translation is CASSPPRNTIYF.

V and J are TRBV7-3 and TRBJ2-2; 7 bases are a match to TRBD1. This CDR3 has 16 amino acids. J was trimmed by 4 bases and V by 4 bases; bases with no gene match: 9. Germline-derived CDR1 and CDR2 are SGHTA and FQGTGA. This chain's CDR3 is CASSYTRDRATGELFF. The CDR3 DNA reads TGTGCCAGCAGCTATACGCGAGACAGGGCCACCGGGGAGCTGTTTTTT.

The V gene is TRBV28, the J gene TRBJ1-1, with D perhaps TRBD1 (5 bases). Germline CDR1 and CDR2: MDHEN and SYDVKM. The CDR3 sequence is 14 residues long. The germline V and J ends were trimmed by 7 bases and 5 bases, with 17 bases remaining between them. The CDR3 loop reads CASTLIGGFTEAFF. CDR3 DNA: TGTGCCAGCACTTTGATCGGGGGATTTACTGAAGCTTTCTTT.

The J gene is TRBJ2-2, the V gene TRBV19; TRBD1 agrees at 7 bases. Trimming took 7 bases from V and 0 from J; bases not matched to a gene: 23. Germline lookup yields CDR1 LNHDA and CDR2 SQIVND (reference sequence). This CDR3 has 21 amino acids. The CDR3 region has the DNA TGTGCCAGTATCAAGAGGGTCGGACAGGACCAAGGAGGCTCGAACACCGGGGAGCTGTTTTTT. Translated, it gives CASIKRVGQDQGGSNTGELFF. Looking up the rest from reference TRBV19 and TRBJ2-2 gives the full variable domain: DGGITQSPKYLFRKEGQNVTLSCEQNLNHDAMYWYRQDPGQGLRLIYYSQIVNDFQKGDIAEGYSVSREKKESFPLTVTSAQKNPTAFYLCASIKRVGQDQGGSNTGELFFGEGSRLTVL.

The rearrangement uses TRBV12-5 and TRBJ2-3; D gene unclear. V was trimmed by 2 bases and J by 6 bases, leaving 9 bases between them. Germline CDR1 LGHNT, CDR2 FRNRAP. The CDR3 has 13 residues. This CDR3 is CASGLTGRDTQYF. The CDR3, as DNA: TGTGCTAGTGGTTTGACCGGGCGGGATACGCAGTATTTT. Supplemented by reference TRBV12-5 and TRBJ2-3, the full variable domain reads DARVTQTPRHKVTEMGQEVTMRCQPILGHNTVFWYRQTMMQGLELLAYFRNRAPLDDSGMPKDRFSAEMPDATLATLKIQPSEPRDSAVYFCASGLTGRDTQYFGPGTRLTVL.

The V and J genes are TRBV4-1 and TRBJ1-5, with D uncertain. Trimming left V 4 bases short and J 5 bases short, with 15 bases between. The germline V gene has CDR1 MGHRA and CDR2 YSYEKL. The CDR3 sequence is 15 residues long. CDR3 nucleotide sequence: TGCGCCAGCAGCCTCGACGCTGGCGGATATCAGCCCCAGCATTTT. It codes for CASSLDAGGYQPQHF.

V gene TRBV9 combines with J gene TRBJ1-1; D remains unclear. The V gene's germline CDR1 is SGDLS and CDR2 YYNGEE. The CDR3 is 15 amino acids. V lost 0 bases to trimming and J lost 0 bases, with 9 bases between them. CDR3 in amino acids: CASSVEGYMNTEAFF. In DNA form, the CDR3 reads TGTGCCAGCAGCGTAGAAGGCTACATGAACACTGAAGCTTTCTTT.

This clone showed up just once. This sequence joins TRBV28 and TRBJ2-7, with D perhaps being TRBD1 or TRBD2 (6 bases each). CDR3 length: 16 residues. The germline gives CDR1 MDHEN, CDR2 SYDVKM. V was pared by 4 bases and J by 0 bases, with 16 bases between. The CDR3 loop reads CASSSTGLGSSYEQYV. CDR3 sequence (DNA): TGTGCCAGCAGTTCCACAGGGCTCGGGAGCTCCTACGAGCAGTACGTC.

V and J are TRBV27 and TRBJ2-3, with 8 nucleotides matching TRBD2. After removal of 4 bases from V and 2 bases from J, the junction contained 5 bases not matched to a gene. The germline gives CDR1 MNHEY, CDR2 SMNVEV (reference sequence). The length of the CDR3 is 15 residues. CDR3 DNA sequence: TGTGCCAGCAGTTGGGCTAGCGGGTTCACAGATACGCAGTATTTT. Translation: CASSWASGFTDTQYF.

The rearrangement uses TRBV11-1 and TRBJ2-2, with TRBD1 matching over 7 bases. With 1 base clipped from V and 1 base from J, the junction kept 3 bases outside the gene matches. CDR1 and CDR2 (germline): SGHAT, FQDESV (reference sequence). This CDR3 has 16 amino acids. The CDR3 sequence is CASSLDTGENTGELFF. The CDR3 region has the DNA TGTGCCAGCAGCTTAGATACAGGGGAGAACACCGGGGAGCTGTTTTTT.

V and J are TRBV5-1 and TRBJ1-2; D remains unclear. Germline V gene sequence: CDR1 SGHRS, CDR2 YFSETQ. The CDR3 spans 14 residues. The V and J ends lost 2 bases and 2 bases respectively, with 10 bases between them. The CDR3 DNA follows: TGCGCCAGCAGCTTCTCGAACAGCAACTATGGCTACACCTTC. This gives the protein CASSFSNSNYGYTF.

The chain couples TRBV5-1 to TRBJ1-2, with 8 nucleotides matching TRBD1. The CDR3 extends over 17 amino acids. The germline CDR1 and CDR2 sequences are SGHRS and YFSETQ. The V segment lost 3 bases and the J segment 2 bases; nucleotides outside the gene matches: 12. The CDR3 region has the DNA TGCGCCAGCAGCTCTCCGACAGGGGTCGACACAAACTATGGCTACACCTTC. Translated: CASSSPTGVDTNYGYTF. The full variable domain, in which reference TRBV5-1 and TRBJ1-2 provide the parts outside the CDR3, is KAGVTQTPRYLIKTRGQQVTLSCSPISGHRSVSWYQQTPGQGLQFLFEYFSETQRNKGNFPGRFSGRQFSNSRSEMNVSTLELGDSALYLCASSSPTGVDTNYGYTFGSGTRLTVV.

This sequence joins TRBV14 and TRBJ2-3; 8 positions match TRBD2. CDR1 is SGHDN, CDR2 FVKESK, per germline. V was pared by 3 bases and J by 5 bases, with 7 bases of the junction left unmatched. This CDR3 comprises 15 residues. DNA of the CDR3: TGTGCCAGCAGCCAGGTCCCCCGGGAGGGAGATACGCAGTATTTT. Amino acids: CASSQVPREGDTQYF.

The gene calls are TRBV7-8 and TRBJ2-7; 7 bases agree with TRBD1. V shed 2 bases and J 6 bases; nucleotides not matched to a gene: 4. Germline values: CDR1 SGHVS, CDR2 FQNEAQ. The CDR3 has 13 amino acids. CDR3 nucleotide sequence: TGTGCCAGCAGCTTACGAGACAGGGTCGAGCAGTACGTC. This encodes CASSLRDRVEQYV.

The chain uses TRBV12-5 and TRBJ2-3; D gene ambiguous. Germline V gene lookup returns CDR1 LGHNT and CDR2 FRNRAP. CDR3 size: 14 residues. Trimming removed 1 base from V and 1 base from J, with 6 bases in between. In nucleotides, the CDR3 is TGTGCTAGTGGTTTGGGGTCGGGCACAGATACGCAGTATTTT. It codes for CASGLGSGTDTQYF.

The V and J genes are TRBV21-1 and TRBJ2-7; the table's D gene call, TRBD1, was not cross checked with the DNA. TRBV21-1 is assigned pseudogene status. There are 15 residues in the CDR3. The CDR3 sequence is CASSKGARTHYEQYF. Here the CDR3 DNA reads TGTGCCAGCAGCAAAGGGGCGAGGACACATTACGAGCAGTACTTC.

The V gene is TRBV27, the J gene TRBJ2-3; TRBD2 agrees at 9 bases. Trimming took 6 bases from V and 7 from J; bases not matched to a gene: 5. Germline V CDR1 and CDR2: MNHEY, SMNVEV (reference sequence). The CDR3 contains 13 residues. For the CDR3, the DNA is TGTGCCAGCAGGGCGGGGGGGCTGAATACGCAGTATTTT. This translates into CASRAGGLNTQYF.

This clone has only one observation. V and J are TRBV6-6 and TRBJ1-2; the match to TRBD1 covers 7 bases. The trim removed 2 bases at V and 6 bases at J, leaving 6 bases unmatched. Germline CDR1 and CDR2: MNHNY and SVGAGI (reference sequence). The CDR3 consists of 14 residues. The CDR3 DNA follows: TGTGCCAGCAGTTACAACAGGGGCCAGAATGGCTACACCTTC. It yields the protein CASSYNRGQNGYTF.

The chain has TRBV30 and TRBJ1-1, with 12 bases aligning to TRBD1. V gave up 2 bases and J gave up 9 bases; unmatched junction bases: 7. There are 14 residues in the CDR3. Germline CDR1 reads GTSNPN; CDR2 reads SVGIG (reference sequence). The DNA for the CDR3 is TGTGCCTGGAGTCCTCCGGGACAGGGGGCTCAAGCTTTCTTT. Translating gives CAWSPPGQGAQAFF.

The chain recombines TRBV5-1 with TRBJ2-1, with 9 bases identical to TRBD2. From germline, CDR1 is SGHRS and CDR2 YFSETQ. V trimming: 5 bases; J trimming: 7 bases; junction bases outside the gene matches: 13. CDR3 length: 16 amino acids. Here the CDR3 reads CASRRSGGSVANEQFF. The CDR3, as DNA: TGCGCCAGCAGGCGGAGCGGGGGGTCTGTGGCAAATGAGCAGTTCTTC.